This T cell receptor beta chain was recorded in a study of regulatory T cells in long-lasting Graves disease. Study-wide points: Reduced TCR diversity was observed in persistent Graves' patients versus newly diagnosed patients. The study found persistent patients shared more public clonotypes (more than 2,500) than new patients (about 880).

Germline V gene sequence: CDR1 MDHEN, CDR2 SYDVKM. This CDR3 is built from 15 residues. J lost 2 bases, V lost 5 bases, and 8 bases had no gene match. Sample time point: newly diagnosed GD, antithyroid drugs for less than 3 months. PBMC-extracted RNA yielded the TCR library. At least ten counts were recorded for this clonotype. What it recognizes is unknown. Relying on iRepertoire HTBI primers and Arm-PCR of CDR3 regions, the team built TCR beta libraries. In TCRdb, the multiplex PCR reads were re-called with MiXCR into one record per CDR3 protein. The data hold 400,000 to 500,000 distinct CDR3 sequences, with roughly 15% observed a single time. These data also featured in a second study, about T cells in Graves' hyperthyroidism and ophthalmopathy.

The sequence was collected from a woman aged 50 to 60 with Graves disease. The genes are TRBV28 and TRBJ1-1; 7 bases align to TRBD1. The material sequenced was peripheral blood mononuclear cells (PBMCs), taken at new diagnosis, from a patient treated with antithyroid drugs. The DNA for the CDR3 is TGTGCCAGCAGTCTCGAACAGGGGACAAACACTGAAGCTTTCTTT. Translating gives CASSLEQGTNTEAFF.